Following are 10 T cell receptor beta chains from one sample sequenced in a study of monozygotic twins with inflammatory bowel disease. TCRdb re-called the 5' RACE reads; every CDR3 protein appears as one record, without DNA. The sample spans approximately 390,000 distinct CDR3 sequences; the ten largest clones claim more than 2%. Input material: blood. These TCRs come from a human donor with ulcerative colitis or Crohn's disease, or a healthy co-twin of an affected twin (not recorded which).

The chain couples TRBV28 to TRBJ2-7. The CDR3 contains 12 residues. Germline loops: CDR1 MDHEN, CDR2 SYDVKM. This chain's CDR3 is CASIDGLREQYF.

The chain recombines TRBV5-1 with TRBJ2-7; the TCRdb call, TRBD1, lacks DNA for checking. The CDR3 spans 15 residues. The germline CDR1 and CDR2 sequences are SGHRS and YFSETQ. The CDR3 protein is CASRTWGDGTYEQYF.

This CDR3 is CSARDRGQSGYTF. This sequence joins TRBV20-1 and TRBJ1-2; with no DNA, the TCRdb D assignment of TRBD1 cannot be verified. Germline V gives CDR1 DFQATT, CDR2 SNEGSKA (reference sequence). The CDR3 runs to 13 residues.

The chain combines TRBV7-9 with TRBJ2-1. Germline V CDR1 and CDR2: SEHNR, FQNEAQ (reference sequence). The CDR3 spans 14 residues. CDR3 region: CASSLGWGSNEQFF.

J is TRBJ1-4 and V is TRBV6-5; TCRdb names TRBD1, which stays unverified in the absence of DNA. Per the germline V gene, CDR1 is MNHEY and CDR2 is SVGAGI. This CDR3 contains 18 residues. CDR3 residues: CASSYSLPGTTTNEKLFF.

CDR3 in amino acids: CASSFPAAYGYTF. The chain uses TRBV7-2 and TRBJ1-2. The germline V gene has CDR1 SGHTA and CDR2 FQGNSA. The CDR3 is made up of 13 amino acids.

The rearrangement uses TRBV3-1 and TRBJ1-2. The CDR3 loop spans 12 amino acids. Germline V gene lookup returns CDR1 LGHDT and CDR2 YNNKEL (reference sequence). The CDR3 is CASSQREYGYTF.

The chain uses TRBV20-1 and TRBJ2-5. This CDR3 has 12 amino acids. From germline, CDR1 is DFQATT and CDR2 SNEGSKA (reference sequence). Here the CDR3 reads CSARVGKETQYF.

V is TRBV5-5 and J is TRBJ1-2. The germline V gene encodes CDR1 SGHKS and CDR2 YYEKEE (reference sequence). The CDR3 contains 13 residues. CDR3 region: CASRTGLIYGYTF.

The chain combines TRBV6-5 with TRBJ2-5; checking the TCRdb D call of TRBD2 is not possible without DNA. Germline CDR1 is MNHEY and CDR2 is SVGAGI. The CDR3 spans 15 residues. The CDR3 here is CASSYFGVVKETQYF.